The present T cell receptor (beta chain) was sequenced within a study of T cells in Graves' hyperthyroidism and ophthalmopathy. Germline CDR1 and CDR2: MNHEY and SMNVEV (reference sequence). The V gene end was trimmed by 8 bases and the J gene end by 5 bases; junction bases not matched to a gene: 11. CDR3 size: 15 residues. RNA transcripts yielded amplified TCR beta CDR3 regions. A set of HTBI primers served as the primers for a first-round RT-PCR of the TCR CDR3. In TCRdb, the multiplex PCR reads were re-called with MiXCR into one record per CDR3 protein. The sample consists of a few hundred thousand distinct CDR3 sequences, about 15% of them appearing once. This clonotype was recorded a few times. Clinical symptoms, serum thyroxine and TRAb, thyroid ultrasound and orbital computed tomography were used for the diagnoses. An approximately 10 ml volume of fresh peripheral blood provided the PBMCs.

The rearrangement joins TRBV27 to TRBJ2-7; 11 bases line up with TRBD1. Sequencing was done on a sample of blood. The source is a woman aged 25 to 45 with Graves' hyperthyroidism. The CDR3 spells CASARWTGGSDEQYF. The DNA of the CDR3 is TGTGCCAGCGCCAGATGGACAGGGGGCTCGGACGAGCAGTACTTC.